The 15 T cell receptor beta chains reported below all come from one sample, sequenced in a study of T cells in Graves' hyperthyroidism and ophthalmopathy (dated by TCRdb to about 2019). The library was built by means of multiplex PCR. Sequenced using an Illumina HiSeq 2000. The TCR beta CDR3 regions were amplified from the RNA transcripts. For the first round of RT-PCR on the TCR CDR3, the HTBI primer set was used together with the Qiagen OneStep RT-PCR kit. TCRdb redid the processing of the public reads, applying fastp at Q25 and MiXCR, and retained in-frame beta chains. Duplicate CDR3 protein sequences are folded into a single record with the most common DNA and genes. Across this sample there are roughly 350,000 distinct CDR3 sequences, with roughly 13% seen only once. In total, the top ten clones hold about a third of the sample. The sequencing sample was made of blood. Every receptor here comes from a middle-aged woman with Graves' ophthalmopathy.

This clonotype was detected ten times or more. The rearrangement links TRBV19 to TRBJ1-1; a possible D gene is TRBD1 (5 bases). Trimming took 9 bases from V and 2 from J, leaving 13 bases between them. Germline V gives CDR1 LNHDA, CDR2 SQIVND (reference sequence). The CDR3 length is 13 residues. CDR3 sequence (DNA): TGTGCCAGCAGCTTCCAGGGAAACACTGAAGCTTTCTTT. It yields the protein CASSFQGNTEAFF.

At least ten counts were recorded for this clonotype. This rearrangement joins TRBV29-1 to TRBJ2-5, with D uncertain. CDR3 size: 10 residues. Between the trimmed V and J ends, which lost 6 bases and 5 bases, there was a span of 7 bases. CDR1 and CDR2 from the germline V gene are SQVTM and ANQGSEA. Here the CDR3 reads CSVLRETQYF. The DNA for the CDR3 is TGCAGCGTGCTAAGGGAGACCCAGTACTTC.

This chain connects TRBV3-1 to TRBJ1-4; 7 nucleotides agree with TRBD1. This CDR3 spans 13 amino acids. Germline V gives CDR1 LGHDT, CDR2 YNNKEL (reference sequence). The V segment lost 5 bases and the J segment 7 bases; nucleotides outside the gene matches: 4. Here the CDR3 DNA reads TGTGCCAGCAGCTTCTGGACAGGTGAAAAACTGTTTTTT. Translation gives CASSFWTGEKLFF.

The CDR3 is CASSYSTAATEAFF. DNA of the CDR3: TGTGCCAGCAGTTACAGCACGGCCGCCACTGAAGCTTTCTTT. The chain combines TRBV6-5 with TRBJ1-1; D uncertain. There are 14 residues in the CDR3. V was cut by 2 bases and J by 4 bases, with 11 bases left in between. Germline V CDR1 and CDR2: MNHEY, SVGAGI.

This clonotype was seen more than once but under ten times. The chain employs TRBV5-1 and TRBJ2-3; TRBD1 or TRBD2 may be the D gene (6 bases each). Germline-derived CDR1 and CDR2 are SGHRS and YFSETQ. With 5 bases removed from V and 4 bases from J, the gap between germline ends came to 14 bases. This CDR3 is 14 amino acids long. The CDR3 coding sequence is TGCGCCAGCAGTCGAGGGGGGATGGCAGATACGCAGTATTTT. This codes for CASSRGGMADTQYF.

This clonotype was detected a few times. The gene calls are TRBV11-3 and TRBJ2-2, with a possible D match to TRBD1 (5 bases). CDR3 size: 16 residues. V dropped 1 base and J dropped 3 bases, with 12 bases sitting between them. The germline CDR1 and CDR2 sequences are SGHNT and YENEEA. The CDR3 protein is CASSLAPAGHTGELFF. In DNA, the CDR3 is TGTGCCAGCAGCTTAGCACCGGCAGGGCACACCGGGGAGCTGTTTTTT.

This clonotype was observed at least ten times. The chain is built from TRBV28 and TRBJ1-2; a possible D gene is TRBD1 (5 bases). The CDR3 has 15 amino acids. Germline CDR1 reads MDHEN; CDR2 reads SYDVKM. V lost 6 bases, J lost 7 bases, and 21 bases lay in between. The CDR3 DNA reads TGTGCCAGCAGCCCCCCCGTAGACAGAAGTCGTGGCTACACCTTC. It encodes CASSPPVDRSRGYTF.

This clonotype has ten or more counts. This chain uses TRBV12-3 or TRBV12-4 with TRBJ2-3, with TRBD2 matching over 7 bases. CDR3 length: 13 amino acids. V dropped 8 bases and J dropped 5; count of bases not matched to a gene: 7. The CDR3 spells CASVWGGGDTQYF. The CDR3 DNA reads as TGTGCCAGCGTGTGGGGGGGAGGAGATACGCAGTATTTT.

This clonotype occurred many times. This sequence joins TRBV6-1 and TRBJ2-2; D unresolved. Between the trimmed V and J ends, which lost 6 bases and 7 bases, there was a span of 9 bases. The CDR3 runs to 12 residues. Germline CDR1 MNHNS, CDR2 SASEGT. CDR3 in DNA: TGTGCCAGCAGCCCCCCGTACGGGGAGCTGTTTTTT. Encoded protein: CASSPPYGELFF.

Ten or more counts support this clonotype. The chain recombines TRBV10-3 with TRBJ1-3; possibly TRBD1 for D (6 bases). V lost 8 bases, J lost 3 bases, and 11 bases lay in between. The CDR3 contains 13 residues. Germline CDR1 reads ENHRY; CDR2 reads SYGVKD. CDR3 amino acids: CAIETGVGNTIYF. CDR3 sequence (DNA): TGTGCCATCGAGACAGGCGTTGGAAACACCATATATTTT.

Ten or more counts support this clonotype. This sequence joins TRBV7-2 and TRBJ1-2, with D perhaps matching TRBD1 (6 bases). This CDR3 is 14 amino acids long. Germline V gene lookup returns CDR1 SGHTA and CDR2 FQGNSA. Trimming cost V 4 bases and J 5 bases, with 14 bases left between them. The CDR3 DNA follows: TGTGCCAGCAGCTCGAACAGGGTCGCGTATGGCTACACCTTC. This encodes CASSSNRVAYGYTF.

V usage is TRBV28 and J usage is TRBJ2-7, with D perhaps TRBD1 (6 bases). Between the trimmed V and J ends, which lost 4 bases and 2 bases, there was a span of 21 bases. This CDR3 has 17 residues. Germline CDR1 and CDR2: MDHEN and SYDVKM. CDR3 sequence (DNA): TGTGCCAGCAGTTCCCTCGATGGGGGCAAAAAGCCCTACGAGCAGTACTTC. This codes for CASSSLDGGKKPYEQYF. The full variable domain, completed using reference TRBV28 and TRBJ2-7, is DVKVTQSSRYLVKRTGEKVFLECVQDMDHENMFWYRQDPGLGLRLIYFSYDVKMKEKGDIPEGYSVSREKKERFSLILESASTNQTSMYLCASSSLDGGKKPYEQYFGPGTRLTVT.

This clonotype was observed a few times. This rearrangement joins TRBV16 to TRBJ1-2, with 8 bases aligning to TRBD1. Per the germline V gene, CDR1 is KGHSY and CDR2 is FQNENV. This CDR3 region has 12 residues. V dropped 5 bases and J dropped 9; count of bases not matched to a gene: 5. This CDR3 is CASSYRQGSYTF. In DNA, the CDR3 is TGTGCCAGCAGCTATCGACAGGGGAGCTACACCTTC.

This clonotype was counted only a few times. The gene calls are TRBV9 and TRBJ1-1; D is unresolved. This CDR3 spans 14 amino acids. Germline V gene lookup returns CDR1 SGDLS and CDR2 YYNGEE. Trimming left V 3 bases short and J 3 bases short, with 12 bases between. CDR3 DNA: TGTGCCAGCAGCGCAGCAAACCGGGACACTGAAGCTTTCTTT. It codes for CASSAANRDTEAFF.

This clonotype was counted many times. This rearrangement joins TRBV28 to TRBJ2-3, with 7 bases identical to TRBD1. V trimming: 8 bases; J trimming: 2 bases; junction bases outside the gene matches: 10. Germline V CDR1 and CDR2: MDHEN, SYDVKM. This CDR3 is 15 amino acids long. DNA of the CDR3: TGTGCCAGCCCGAAGACAGGGTTGGCCACAGATACGCAGTATTTT. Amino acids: CASPKTGLATDTQYF.